These 19 T cell receptor beta chains share one sample of origin, sequenced in a study of control samples from healthy donors and cancer patients. Libraries were prepared by immunoSEQ multiplex PCR; TCRdb keeps only in-frame clonotypes and omits some of them. The sample has some 130,000 clones; roughly 92% are singletons. The sample consisted of blood. These receptors all come from a man aged 18 to 30 in good health.

The chain joins TRBV7-9 to TRBJ1-1, with TRBD1 as a possible D gene (6 bases). V was trimmed by 7 bases and J by 4 bases, leaving 16 bases between them. The germline CDR1 and CDR2 sequences are SEHNR and FQNEAQ (reference sequence). This CDR3 is built from 14 residues. DNA of the CDR3: TGTGCCAGCACCAGTAGCTGGGGGCGCACTGAAGCTTTCTTT. Its protein product is CASTSSWGRTEAFF.

The chain recombines TRBV27 with TRBJ1-5; 7 bases line up with TRBD1. CDR3 length: 14 amino acids. Unmatched junction bases numbered 8, after V lost 8 bases and J lost 4 bases. Per the germline V gene, CDR1 is MNHEY and CDR2 is SMNVEV (reference sequence). CDR3 sequence (DNA): TGTGCCAGCTCTATCAGGGGGTCGAATCAGCCCCAGCATTTT. Translation gives CASSIRGSNQPQHF.

The chain joins TRBV18 to TRBJ2-5, with D maybe TRBD1 (6 bases). Looked up from germline, CDR1 is KGHSH and CDR2 is LQKENI. The CDR3 covers 15 residues. The V end was cut by 5 bases, the J end by 3 bases, with 16 bases between. For the CDR3, the DNA is TGTGCCAGCTCAAGACGGTCCGGGACAAAAGAGACCCAGTACTTC. Its translation is CASSRRSGTKETQYF.

V usage is TRBV18 and J usage is TRBJ2-1; TRBD2 matches at 7 bases. The germline V gene encodes CDR1 KGHSH and CDR2 LQKENI. This CDR3 is 16 amino acids long. The trim removed 3 bases at V and 1 base at J, leaving 6 bases unmatched. In DNA form, the CDR3 reads TGTGCCAGCTCACCGACCTCTAGCGGTTCCTACAATGAGCAGTTCTTC. It translates to CASSPTSSGSYNEQFF.

This clone has a handful of counts. V usage is TRBV6-1 and J usage is TRBJ2-7; no clear D. The V and J ends lost 2 bases and 2 bases respectively, with 10 bases between them. CDR3 length: 14 residues. In germline, CDR1 is MNHNS, CDR2 SASEGT. The CDR3 loop reads CASSESDPAYEQYF. In DNA, the CDR3 is TGTGCCAGCAGTGAAAGTGACCCCGCCTACGAGCAGTACTTC.

This sequence joins TRBV30 and TRBJ1-2, with D perhaps TRBD1 (6 bases). Trimming pared 3 bases from V and 5 bases from J, leaving 16 bases between. CDR1 GTSNPN and CDR2 SVGIG come from the germline V gene (reference sequence). This CDR3 is 14 amino acids long. The CDR3, as DNA: TGTGCCTGGAGAAGACAGGAGAAGAGTTATGGCTACACCTTC. It encodes CAWRRQEKSYGYTF. Variable domain in full (rest from reference TRBV30 and TRBJ1-2): SQTIHQWPATLVQPVGSPLSLECTVEGTSNPNLYWYRQAAGRGLQLLFYSVGIGQISSEVPQNLSASRPQDRQFILSSKKLLLSDSGFYLCAWRRQEKSYGYTFGSGTRLTVV.

For the CDR3, the DNA is TGTGCCAGCAGCTTAGGCCCGGCAGGGGAGAAAACCGGGGAGCTGTTTTTT. It is translated as CASSLGPAGEKTGELFF. V usage is TRBV13 and J usage is TRBJ2-2, with TRBD1 as a possible D gene (6 bases). This CDR3 is 17 amino acids long. Germline CDR1 PRHDT, CDR2 FYEKMQ (reference sequence). Between the trimmed V and J ends, which lost 0 bases and 5 bases, there was a span of 16 bases.

The chain recombines TRBV4-2 with TRBJ2-1; no reliable D call. The ends were cut back, 4 bases at V and 9 bases at J, with 10 bases in the middle. The CDR3 sequence is 12 residues long. Germline-derived CDR1 and CDR2 are LGHNA and YNFKEQ. CDR3 region: CASSPDLGEQFF. The CDR3 region has the DNA TGTGCCAGCAGCCCCGACTTGGGTGAGCAGTTCTTC.

This clone showed up just once. V is TRBV10-1 and J is TRBJ2-1, with 14 bases aligning to TRBD2. The CDR3 sequence is 15 residues long. V lost 6 bases, J lost 8 bases, and 6 bases stayed unmatched. In germline, CDR1 is WNHNN, CDR2 SYGVQD (reference sequence). In DNA, the CDR3 is TGCGCCAGCAGCGGGACTAGCGGGGGTCGCGATGAGCAGTTCTTC. This codes for CASSGTSGGRDEQFF.

This CDR3 is CASSKRQGATYGYTF. CDR3 sequence (DNA): TGTGCCAGCAGCAAAAGACAGGGGGCTACCTATGGCTACACCTTC. The V gene is TRBV21-1, the J gene TRBJ1-2; the listed D gene, TRBD1, was not tested against the DNA. TRBV21-1 is deemed a pseudogene. The CDR3 is 15 amino acids.

This clone is a singleton in its sample. The chain links TRBV4-1 to TRBJ1-2; perhaps TRBD1 as D (6 bases). With 3 bases removed from V and 7 bases from J, the gap between germline ends came to 18 bases. The CDR3 consists of 15 residues. Looked up from germline, CDR1 is MGHRA and CDR2 is YSYEKL. In DNA form, the CDR3 reads TGCGCCAGCAGCCAGTACTTATTGGGGGCGGGTGGCTACACCTTC. Protein sequence: CASSQYLLGAGGYTF.

J is TRBJ1-2 and V is TRBV7-2; 7 bases map to TRBD1. The V and J ends lost 5 bases and 3 bases, in that order; junction bases with no gene match: 9. The CDR3 totals 15 residues. CDR1 and CDR2 (germline): SGHTA, FQGNSA. The CDR3 DNA follows: TGTGCCAGCAGCCGCTCGCCGGGACAGTACTATGGCTACACCTTC. Amino acids: CASSRSPGQYYGYTF.

The V and J genes are TRBV29-1 and TRBJ1-1; a possible D gene is TRBD1 (5 bases). This CDR3 comprises 13 residues. Germline values: CDR1 SQVTM, CDR2 ANQGSEA. The ends were cut back, 6 bases at V and 0 bases at J, with 11 bases in the middle. The DNA of the CDR3 is TGCAGCGTGGACCGGGGGTTGAACACTGAAGCTTTCTTT. Translating it yields CSVDRGLNTEAFF.

This clone was detected once. CDR3 in amino acids: CASSPRDRGYLAYNEQFF. CDR3 bases: TGTGCCAGTAGTCCCAGGGACCGAGGTTACCTCGCTTACAATGAGCAGTTCTTC. The V and J genes are TRBV19 and TRBJ2-1; D tentatively fits TRBD1 or TRBD2 (5 bases each). V lost 5 bases and J lost 4, with 24 bases in between. The CDR3 has 18 residues. Germline loops: CDR1 LNHDA, CDR2 SQIVND (reference sequence).

This chain uses TRBV10-3 with TRBJ2-5; D gene uncertain. The V gene lost 4 bases and the J gene lost 3 bases, with 9 bases spanning the gap. CDR3 length: 13 amino acids. CDR1 is ENHRY and CDR2 is SYGVKD in the germline V gene. The CDR3 DNA sequence: TGTGCCATCAGTGGGGCAGGTAAAGAGACCCAGTACTTC. Protein: CAISGAGKETQYF.

Only a few counts were recorded for this clone. This chain links TRBV5-6 with TRBJ2-3, with 9 positions matching TRBD2. The ends lost 1 base at V and 3 bases at J; junction bases unmatched: 6. Germline values: CDR1 SGHDT, CDR2 YYEEEE. This CDR3 contains 16 residues. The DNA for the CDR3 is TGTGCCAGCAGCTTGCTGGGTAGCGGGAGTACAGATACGCAGTATTTT. It translates to CASSLLGSGSTDTQYF.

The chain has TRBV7-9 and TRBJ2-1, with D possibly called TRBD1 or TRBD2 (6 bases each). Trimming took off 4 bases at V and 5 bases at J, with 21 bases between the two ends. This CDR3 contains 17 residues. Per the germline V gene, CDR1 is SEHNR and CDR2 is FQNEAQ (reference sequence). The CDR3 loop reads CASSSTSGGYSHNEQFF. DNA of the CDR3: TGTGCCAGCAGCTCAACCTCCGGGGGCTATTCTCACAATGAGCAGTTCTTC.

J is TRBJ2-2 and V is TRBV6-1; 8 nucleotides line up with TRBD2. V lost 3 bases and J lost 6; bases outside the gene matches: 3. The CDR3 is 14 amino acids. From germline, CDR1 is MNHNS and CDR2 SASEGT. As DNA, the CDR3 is TGTGCCAGCAGTGAGAGTAGCGGGGCCGGGGAGCTGTTTTTT. Residues: CASSESSGAGELFF.

The chain links TRBV15 to TRBJ2-3; 7 nucleotides agree with TRBD2. The CDR3 has 17 amino acids. J gave up 1 base and V 0 bases, and 7 bases lay outside the gene matches. Germline CDR1 reads LNHNV; CDR2 reads YYDKDF (reference sequence). The CDR3 DNA follows: TGTGCCACCAGCAGAGATACGGGAGCGGGGCGCACAGATACGCAGTATTTT. Its protein product is CATSRDTGAGRTDTQYF.